This TCR beta chain emerged from a study of blood T cell repertoires in COVID-19. Study-level information: Italy, Spain and the United States were the sources of the convalescent and acute COVID-19 samples. Sample material is recorded as cDNA or gDNA derived from T cells, B-cell-depleted T cells, or PBMCs.

Germline values: CDR1 KGHDR, CDR2 SFDVKD. The CDR3 length is 12 residues. Trimming cost V 5 bases and J 9 bases, with 10 bases left between them. Seattle patients were enrolled while actively infected and followed longitudinally. TCRdb keeps only in-frame clones here, not all; method: immunoSEQ multiplex PCR. This sample has just over 250,000 clones; about 90% occur once, and the top ten carry approximately 10%. The chain uses TRBV24-1 and TRBJ2-1; D might be TRBD1 (6 bases). The sequenced material came from peripheral blood. This clonotype was obtained from a woman in her sixties or seventies with COVID-19, enrolled during active disease. CDR3 nucleotide sequence: TGTGCCACCAGTGGGGGGCTTAGTGAGCAGTTCTTC. Protein: CATSGGLSEQFF.